This is a list of T cell receptor beta chains from one sample in a study of a mutant IDH1 vaccine in newly diagnosed glioma. Assay used: immunoSEQ multiplex PCR; TCRdb lists only in-frame clones, some missing. The sample includes tens of thousands of clones, just over 85% of them seen just once. The source material was PBMCs, sampled from a glioma patient treated with radiotherapy, temozolomide or both. These receptors came from a man younger than 45 with glioma. Each CDR3 is given with its conserved first and last residue. A D gene is named only where the DNA matches it firmly. Clone sizes are given selectively: once, few, many, or a class where the clone is expanded.

d_call clone_size j_call v_call cdr3_length cdr3_aa cdr3_nt
TRBD1 - TRBJ2-1 TRBV5-1 15 CASSRGQATYNEQFF TGCGCCAGCAGCAGGGGACAGGCCACCTACAATGAGCAGTTCTTC
- - TRBJ1-2 TRBV2 14 CARTGTEVNYGYTF TGTGCCAGAACCGGGACGGAAGTAAACTATGGCTACACCTTC
TRBD2 - TRBJ2-7 TRBV18 14 CASSLVAGNYEQYF TGTGCCAGCTCTCTGGTAGCGGGGAACTACGAGCAGTACTTC
- - TRBJ2-1 TRBV4-1 14 CASSLAWRGNEQFF TGCGCCAGCAGCCTCGCCTGGCGGGGCAATGAGCAGTTCTTC
- - TRBJ2-4 TRBV6-5 11 CASRSLGIQYF TGTGCCAGCAGGTCACTTGGCATTCAGTACTTC
TRBD1 few TRBJ2-1 TRBV4-1 21 CASSQPPLVYSQDRERNEQFF TGCGCCAGCAGCCAACCACCGCTCGTATACTCCCAGGACAGGGAACGCAATGAGCAGTTCTTC
- - TRBJ1-1 TRBV7-6 13 CASSSLQGAEAFF TGTGCCAGCAGCTCTTTACAGGGTGCTGAAGCTTTCTTT
- - TRBJ2-1 TRBV4-1 18 CASSPALGLPDPYNEQFF TGCGCCAGCAGCCCTGCCCTGGGACTGCCCGACCCTTACAATGAGCAGTTCTTC
- - TRBJ1-2 TRBV5-4 15 CASSSGGGEAYGYTF TGTGCCAGCAGCTCGGGGGGAGGGGAGGCCTATGGCTACACCTTC
- - TRBJ1-2 TRBV1 18 CTSSQAQVSGQVNYGYTF TGCACCAGCAGCCAAGCCCAAGTTAGTGGACAGGTTAACTATGGCTACACCTTC
- - TRBJ1-2 TRBV20-1 9 CSAIGGYTF TGCAGTGCTATTGGTGGCTACACCTTC
- - TRBJ1-2 TRBV7-2 15 CASSSRQATNYGYTF TGTGCCAGCAGCTCACGACAGGCAACTAACTATGGCTACACCTTC
TRBD1 once TRBJ2-5 TRBV10-1 13 CASSQQGEETQYF TGCGCCAGCAGTCAACAGGGGGAAGAGACCCAGTACTTC
- - TRBJ1-5 TRBV30 15 CAWRSGVGSNQPQHF TGTGCCTGGAGGTCCGGGGTGGGAAGCAATCAGCCCCAGCATTTT
TRBD1 - TRBJ1-3 TRBV7-6 15 CASSRTGAEGNTIYF TGTGCCAGCAGCCGAACAGGGGCTGAGGGGAACACCATATATTTT
TRBD2 - TRBJ2-1 TRBV30 14 CAWESRGGNNEQFF TGTGCCTGGGAAAGTCGGGGGGGCAACAATGAGCAGTTCTTC
- - TRBJ2-7 TRBV28 15 CASSFEGRGILEQYF TGTGCCAGCAGTTTTGAGGGCAGGGGTATTCTCGAGCAGTACTTC
- - TRBJ2-7 TRBV4-1 15 CASSQELGTFYEQYF TGCGCCAGCAGCCAAGAGTTGGGGACCTTCTACGAGCAGTACTTC
TRBD1 few TRBJ1-5 TRBV4-1 15 CASSQGLQGNQPQHF TGCGCCAGCAGCCAGGGGCTACAGGGGAATCAGCCCCAGCATTTT
TRBD1 - TRBJ1-1 TRBV7-2 16 CASSFLTGSVNTEAFF TGTGCCAGCAGCTTCCTGACAGGGTCGGTGAACACTGAAGCTTTCTTT
TRBD1 - TRBJ2-5 TRBV9 16 CASSPRGTGVGETQYF TGTGCCAGCAGCCCAAGGGGGACAGGGGTGGGAGAGACCCAGTACTTC
- - TRBJ2-3 TRBV7-8 15 CASSLDFGGRDTQYF TGTGCCAGCAGCTTAGATTTCGGCGGACGAGATACGCAGTATTTT
- - TRBJ1-6 TRBV9 13 CASSTTGNSPLHF TGTGCCAGCAGTACAACGGGGAATTCACCCCTCCACTTT
TRBD1 once TRBJ1-4 TRBV2 15 CASSLQGSTNEKLFF TGTGCCAGCAGTCTACAGGGGTCAACTAATGAAAAACTGTTTTTT
TRBD1 - TRBJ1-4 TRBV5-1 15 CASSGQGATNEKLFF TGCGCCAGCAGTGGACAGGGGGCGACTAATGAAAAACTGTTTTTT
TRBD1 - TRBJ2-3 TRBV5-1 14 CASRQGAHRDTQYF TGCGCCAGCAGGCAGGGGGCTCATCGGGATACGCAGTATTTT
- - TRBJ1-5 TRBV7-8 15 CASSLGTSGNQPQHF TGTGCCAGCAGCTTAGGGACGTCGGGCAATCAGCCCCAGCATTTT
- - TRBJ1-1 TRBV6-5 15 CASRPIGRMNTEAFF TGTGCCAGCAGACCTATCGGACGGATGAACACTGAAGCTTTCTTT
TRBD1 - TRBJ1-4 TRBV2 14 CASSRDRGNEKLFF TGTGCCAGCAGCCGGGACAGGGGTAATGAAAAACTGTTTTTT
- - TRBJ1-1 TRBV14 15 CASSENPGMNTEAFF TGTGCCAGCAGTGAAAACCCAGGGATGAACACTGAAGCTTTCTTT
- - TRBJ2-7 TRBV11-2 13 CASSFRRSYEQYF TGTGCCAGCAGCTTCAGACGCTCCTACGAGCAGTACTTC
TRBD1 - TRBJ1-5 TRBV5-8 16 CASEGQGQYSNQPQHF TGTGCCAGCGAGGGACAGGGGCAATATAGCAATCAGCCCCAGCATTTT
- - TRBJ2-7 TRBV13 15 CASSLQNQEVYEQYF TGTGCCAGCAGCCTTCAAAATCAGGAGGTGTACGAGCAGTACTTC
- - TRBJ1-2 TRBV23-1 15 CASSQSGRINYGYTF TGCGCCAGCAGTCAATCGGGGAGGATTAACTATGGCTACACCTTC
TRBD1 - TRBJ1-3 TRBV6-5 14 CASNQQGAGNTIYF TGTGCCAGCAATCAACAGGGGGCTGGAAACACCATATATTTT
- - TRBJ2-2 TRBV10-1 16 CASSRRVGTRSGELFF TGCGCCAGCAGTAGAAGGGTTGGGACCAGGAGCGGGGAGCTGTTTTTT
TRBD1 - TRBJ1-2 TRBV29-1 15 CSVATGGRINYGYTF TGCAGCGTTGCGACAGGGGGTCGCATCAACTATGGCTACACCTTC
TRBD1 few TRBJ1-4 TRBV5-5 14 CASSTTGSNEKLFF TGTGCCAGCAGCACGACAGGGAGTAATGAAAAACTGTTTTTT
TRBD1 - TRBJ2-3 TRBV7-6 17 CASSLSSPTGSRDTQYF TGTGCCAGCAGCTTATCCTCGCCGACAGGGTCGAGGGATACGCAGTATTTT
TRBD1 - TRBJ1-4 TRBV4-2 14 CASSPGQANEKLFF TGTGCCAGCAGCCCGGGACAGGCTAATGAAAAACTGTTTTTT
- once TRBJ2-5 TRBV6-1 15 CASSPNGWGPETQYF TGTGCCAGCAGTCCAAACGGTTGGGGGCCCGAGACCCAGTACTTC
TRBD1 - TRBJ1-4 TRBV5-1 14 CASSGGQGGEKLFF TGCGCCAGCAGCGGGGGACAGGGTGGAGAAAAACTGTTTTTT
TRBD1 - TRBJ2-5 TRBV5-4 19 CASSLTGTGGAESWETQYF TGTGCCAGCAGCTTGACCGGGACAGGGGGCGCGGAGTCTTGGGAGACCCAGTACTTC
- - TRBJ1-4 TRBV5-4 14 CASRRDLSNEKLFF TGTGCCAGCAGACGGGACTTATCTAATGAAAAACTGTTTTTT
TRBD2 - TRBJ2-2 TRBV7-7 18 CASSFMPSGGAVTGELFF TGTGCCAGCAGCTTTATGCCTAGCGGGGGGGCGGTCACCGGGGAGCTGTTTTTT
TRBD2 - TRBJ2-5 TRBV29-1 15 CSVGTSGDPGETQYF TGCAGCGTCGGGACTAGCGGGGACCCAGGGGAGACCCAGTACTTC
TRBD1 - TRBJ2-2 TRBV19 15 CASSWTGANTGELFF TGTGCCAGTAGTTGGACAGGGGCGAACACCGGGGAGCTGTTTTTT
- - TRBJ1-6 TRBV27 18 CASSLSPLGIVGNSPLHF TGTGCCAGCAGTTTATCGCCCTTGGGAATTGTTGGTAATTCACCCCTCCACTTT
- - TRBJ2-1 TRBV13 17 CASSSQGGFGSYNEQFF TGTGCCAGCAGCTCACAAGGGGGGTTTGGCTCCTACAATGAGCAGTTCTTC